This T cell receptor (beta chain) was recorded in a study of blood T cell repertoires in COVID-19. Turning to the study itself: The United States, Italy and Spain were the sources of the acute and convalescent COVID-19 samples.

Repertoires were generated with immunoSEQ multiplex PCR, while TCRdb's copy carries only in-frame clones and drops some. The profile shows under 350,000 clones, approximately 83% of them singletons. The germline V and J ends were trimmed by 4 bases and 9 bases, with 19 bases remaining between them. The CDR3 runs 15 residues. Germline V gene data show CDR1 as MNHNY and CDR2 as SVGAGI (reference sequence). Sequencing used PBMCs or T cells enriched from blood (not recorded which). The chain recombines TRBV6-6 with TRBJ1-5, with TRBD1 as a possible D gene (5 bases). This clonotype was obtained from a middle-aged woman with acute COVID-19. CDR3 amino acids: CASSSEGLTGGPQHF. In DNA form, the CDR3 reads TGTGCCAGCAGTTCCGAAGGTCTGACCGGGGGGCCCCAGCATTTT.